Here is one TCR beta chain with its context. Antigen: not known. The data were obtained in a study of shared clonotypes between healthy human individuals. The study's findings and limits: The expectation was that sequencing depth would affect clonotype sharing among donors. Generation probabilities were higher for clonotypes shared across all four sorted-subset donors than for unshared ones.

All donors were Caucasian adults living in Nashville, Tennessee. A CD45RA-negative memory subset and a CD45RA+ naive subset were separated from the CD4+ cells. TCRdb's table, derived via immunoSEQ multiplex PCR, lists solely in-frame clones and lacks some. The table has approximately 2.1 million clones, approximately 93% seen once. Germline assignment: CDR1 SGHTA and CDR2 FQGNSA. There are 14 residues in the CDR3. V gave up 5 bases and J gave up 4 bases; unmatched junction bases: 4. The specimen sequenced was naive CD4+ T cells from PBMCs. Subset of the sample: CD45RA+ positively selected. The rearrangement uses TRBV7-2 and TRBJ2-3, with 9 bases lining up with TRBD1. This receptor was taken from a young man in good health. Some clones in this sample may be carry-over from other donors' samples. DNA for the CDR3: TGTGCCAGCAGCGATCGGACAGGGGCAGATACGCAGTATTTT. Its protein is CASSDRTGADTQYF. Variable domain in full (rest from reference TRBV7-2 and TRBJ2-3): GAGVSQSPSNKVTEKGKDVELRCDPISGHTALYWYRQSLGQGLEFLIYFQGNSAPDKSGLPSDRFSAERTGGSVSTLTIQRTQQEDSAVYLCASSDRTGADTQYFGPGTRLTVL.